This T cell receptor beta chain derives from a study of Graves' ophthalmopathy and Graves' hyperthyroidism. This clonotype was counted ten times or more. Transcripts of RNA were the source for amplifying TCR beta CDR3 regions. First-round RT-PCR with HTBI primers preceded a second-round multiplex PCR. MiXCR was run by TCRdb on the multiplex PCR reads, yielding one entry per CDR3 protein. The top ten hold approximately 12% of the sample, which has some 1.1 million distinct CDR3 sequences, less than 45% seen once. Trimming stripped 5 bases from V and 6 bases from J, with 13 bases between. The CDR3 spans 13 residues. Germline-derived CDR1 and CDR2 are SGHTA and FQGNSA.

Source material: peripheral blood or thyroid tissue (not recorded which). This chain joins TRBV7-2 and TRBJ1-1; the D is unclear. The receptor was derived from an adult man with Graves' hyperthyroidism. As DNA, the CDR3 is TGTGCCAGCAGCGAGAAGGGAAGACCTGAAGCTTTCTTT. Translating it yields CASSEKGRPEAFF.